This T cell receptor beta chain was sequenced for a study of neoadjuvant anti-PD-1 for oral cavity cancer. Study-level results: After neoadjuvant nivolumab, PBMC T cell clonality was significantly higher in non-responders than responders.

Stage II-IVA oral cavity squamous cell carcinoma was new and untreated by systemic or radiation therapy. CDR3 length: 17 amino acids. Germline loops: CDR1 SGHRS, CDR2 YFSETQ. Between the trimmed V and J ends, which lost 4 bases and 8 bases, there was a span of 27 bases. A remark on this clone: Its specificity is unknown.

Most PBMC samples had approximately 440 ng input DNA in six replicates. The repertoire was sequenced with immunoSEQ multiplex PCR; TCRdb's copy has only in-frame clones and lacks some. The table shows about 14,000 clones, with 71% occurring only once. The receptor was isolated from a person aged 35-80 years with oral cavity squamous cell carcinoma. The chain links TRBV5-1 to TRBJ1-2; D might be TRBD1 (5 bases). The source material was PBMCs, sampled before nivolumab (anti-PD-1) treatment. CDR3 coding DNA: TGCGCCAGCAGCGGAGAGAACGGACACGGGGAGGATATGGGCTACACCTTC. Protein sequence: CASSGENGHGEDMGYTF.